A single sample gave rise to the 3 T cell receptor beta chains below, sequenced in a study of blood T cell repertoires in COVID-19. Only in-frame clones appear in the TCRdb table, and some are missing; sequencing was by immunoSEQ multiplex PCR. The sample records 95,000 to 100,000 clones, approximately 84% being singletons. The specimen sequenced was peripheral blood. The origin of the receptors is a human donor in a cohort sampled during active COVID-19.

This CDR3 reads CASSLGLAVGDNEQFF. CDR3 nucleotides: TGTGCCAGCTCACTAGGACTAGCGGTAGGGGACAATGAGCAGTTCTTC. The chain links TRBV18 to TRBJ2-1, with 10 bases identical to TRBD2. J lost 5 bases, V lost 4 bases, and 8 bases had no gene match. This CDR3 comprises 16 residues. The germline V gene has CDR1 KGHSH and CDR2 LQKENI.

The V gene is TRBV3-1 (or the pseudogene TRBV3-2), the J gene TRBJ2-7; a weak D match, TRBD2 (5 bases). This CDR3 region has 12 residues. CDR1 is LGHDT, CDR2 YNNKEL, per germline (reference sequence). V was pared by 1 base and J by 4 bases, with 5 bases between. The CDR3 DNA is TGTGCCAGCAGCCAAGTAGCGTACGAGCAGTACTTC. Its protein product is CASSQVAYEQYF.

The V call is TRBV9, the J call TRBJ2-7; 8 bases agree with TRBD1. Trimming removed 3 bases from V and 6 bases from J; junction bases left unmatched: 2. Germline CDR1 and CDR2: SGDLS and YYNGEE. This CDR3 has 12 amino acids. The CDR3 sequence: CASSAGGGEQYF. CDR3 nucleotide sequence: TGTGCCAGCAGCGCAGGGGGCGGCGAGCAGTACTTC.